This entry features one T cell receptor beta chain sequence. Bulk tissue was left unsorted, and RNA and DNA were co-extracted from about 21-30 mg of it. This record belongs to a study of tumor-infiltrating lymphocytes in primary liver carcinoma. Total RNA (around 500 ng) served as template for TCR beta cDNA synthesis primed by a constant-region primer. The TCR beta library was amplified through three nested multiplex PCR rounds in a modified ARM-PCR procedure. Forward primers for TRBV1-TRBV30 and a C-beta reverse primer served the first two PCR rounds, at 10 cycles each. From the multiplex PCR reads, TCRdb called clonotypes with MiXCR, one entry per CDR3 protein. The repertoire holds 80,000 or so distinct CDR3 sequences, with about 75% as singletons. The CDR3 spans 13 residues. V gave up 6 bases and J gave up 5 bases; unmatched junction bases: 10. Germline assignment: CDR1 SQVTM and CDR2 ANQGSEA.

The chain joins TRBV29-1 to TRBJ2-7, with 7 positions matching TRBD1. The sequence came from a middle-aged man with primary liver carcinoma and hepatitis B virus infection. Material for sequencing was tumor-adjacent normal liver tissue. CDR3 DNA: TGCAGCGTCACCGGGACAGAGTTCAACGAGCAGTACTTC. Translated: CSVTGTEFNEQYF.